Following are 23 T cell receptor beta chains from one sample sequenced in a study of T cells after yellow fever vaccination. Each CDR3 protein gets one entry after TCRdb re-called the 5' RACE reads with MiXCR. Of some 100,000 distinct CDR3 sequences in the sample, roughly 7.2% were seen once. The sequencing here drew on CD4+ T cells sorted from PBMCs, taken roughly seven weeks after the first yellow fever vaccination. These receptors were obtained from a man aged 18 to 30 who received the YFV17D yellow fever vaccine.

This clonotype was counted ten times or more. V is TRBV7-3 and J is TRBJ2-3; 7 bases map to TRBD2. The CDR3 length is 17 residues. Germline CDR1 reads SGHTA; CDR2 reads FQGTGA. V lost 4 bases and J lost 0; bases outside the gene matches: 10. This chain's CDR3 is CASSSRPGLTSTDTQYF. Here the CDR3 DNA reads TGTGCCAGCAGCTCGCGTCCGGGACTAACTAGCACAGATACGCAGTATTTT.

This clonotype appeared many times. The CDR3 spells CASSPYSNGELFF. The CDR3 coding sequence is TGTGCCAGCTCGCCGTATTCCAACGGGGAGCTGTTTTTT. The chain couples TRBV18 to TRBJ2-2; D call uncertain. Germline V lookup: CDR1 KGHSH, CDR2 LQKENI. V was cut by 6 bases and J by 7 bases, with 12 bases left in between. The CDR3 is 13 amino acids.

Many counts were recorded for this clonotype. The V call is TRBV7-2, the J call TRBJ2-1, with D perhaps TRBD1 (6 bases). V lost 7 bases, J lost 6 bases, and 13 bases lay in between. CDR3 length: 13 residues. Germline V gene data show CDR1 as SGHTA and CDR2 as FQGNSA. The DNA for the CDR3 is TGTGCCAGCACTCAAGGCAGGGGCAATGAGCAGTTCTTC. Protein: CASTQGRGNEQFF.

This clonotype was counted at least ten times. This chain links TRBV5-1 with TRBJ1-4; D not certain. Trimming stripped 7 bases from V and 4 bases from J, with 14 bases between. This CDR3 has 14 amino acids. The germline V gene encodes CDR1 SGHRS and CDR2 YFSETQ. DNA for the CDR3: TGCGCCAGCGGACCGGGTGTAAGTAATGAAAAACTGTTTTTT. Its translation: CASGPGVSNEKLFF.

A note on this clonotype: A read error may explain this, as a much larger clone is one base away. The chain is built from TRBV7-2 and TRBJ2-1; 7 bases are shared with TRBD2. The CDR3 is 15 amino acids. Germline CDR1 is SGHTA and CDR2 is FQGNSA. This CDR3 reads CASSLVASGYNEKFF. Here the CDR3 DNA reads TGTGCCAGCAGCTTAGTGGCTAGCGGCTACAATGAGAAGTTCTTC.

This clonotype has a count of ten or more. The rearrangement joins TRBV27 to TRBJ1-1, with TRBD1 matching over 10 bases. V lost 7 bases, J lost 4 bases, and 9 bases stayed unmatched. Per the germline V gene, CDR1 is MNHEY and CDR2 is SMNVEV (reference sequence). This CDR3 spans 15 amino acids. The CDR3 here is CASKARTGGFTEAFF. The CDR3 coding sequence is TGTGCCAGCAAAGCCCGGACAGGGGGATTCACTGAAGCTTTCTTT.

Turning to this clonotype: The junction and the germline gene differ at one end; a read error may be behind it. The genes are TRBV6-6 and TRBJ2-2; D perhaps matches TRBD1 (5 bases). CDR1 MNHNY and CDR2 SVGAGI come from the germline V gene (reference sequence). This CDR3 is built from 13 residues. DNA of the CDR3: TGCGCCATCAGGGCCGGCTACACCGGGGAGCTGTTTTTT. It codes for CAIRAGYTGELFF.

This clonotype showed up many times. Here the CDR3 reads CASSLVQGKGETQYF. Here the CDR3 DNA reads TGCGCCAGCAGCTTGGTACAGGGGAAAGGAGAGACCCAGTACTTC. The gene calls are TRBV5-1 and TRBJ2-5; TRBD1 matches at 7 bases. There are 15 residues in the CDR3. The V gene end was trimmed by 0 bases and the J gene end by 4 bases; junction bases not matched to a gene: 6. The germline V gene has CDR1 SGHRS and CDR2 YFSETQ.

Many counts were recorded for this clonotype. In nucleotides, the CDR3 is TGCAGTGCTAGAAGTGGACAGGCACGAAATTCACCCCTCCACTTT. This encodes CSARSGQARNSPLHF. V is TRBV20-1 and J is TRBJ1-6; 7 bases map to TRBD1. Unmatched junction bases numbered 8, after V lost 2 bases and J lost 7 bases. The CDR3 has 15 residues. Germline-derived CDR1 and CDR2 are DFQATT and SNEGSKA (reference sequence).

This clonotype showed up many times. The chain employs TRBV28 and TRBJ2-4; D unclear. This CDR3 comprises 12 residues. Trimming stripped 5 bases from V and 6 bases from J, with 8 bases between. CDR1 MDHEN and CDR2 SYDVKM come from the germline V gene. The CDR3 here is CASSPPGNIQYF. The DNA of the CDR3 is TGTGCCAGCAGTCCACCCGGAAACATTCAGTACTTC.

In its sample, this clonotype was seen many times. This chain links TRBV2 with TRBJ2-2; tentatively, D is TRBD1 (5 bases). The CDR3 has 14 residues. V dropped 8 bases and J dropped 6 bases, with 16 bases sitting between them. Germline V gives CDR1 SNHLY, CDR2 FYNNEI. CDR3 DNA sequence: TGTGCCAGCGAAGGTTCAGGGATCGCCGGGGAGCTGTTTTTT. Protein product: CASEGSGIAGELFF. The variable domain in full, with the rest retrieved from reference TRBV2 and TRBJ2-2, is EPEVTQTPSHQVTQMGQEVILRCVPISNHLYFYWYRQILGQKVEFLVSFYNNEISEKSEIFDDQFSVERPDGSNFTLKIRSTKLEDSAMYFCASEGSGIAGELFFGEGSRLTVL.

In this sample, this clonotype turned up a few times. The chain links TRBV30 to TRBJ2-5; 7 nucleotides match TRBD2. J gave up 2 bases and V 4 bases, and 7 bases lay outside the gene matches. The CDR3 runs 14 residues. In germline, CDR1 is GTSNPN, CDR2 SVGIG (reference sequence). The CDR3 nucleotides read TGTGCCTGGAAGAGGTGGGGGGGGCAAGAGACCCAGTACTTC. Encoded protein: CAWKRWGGQETQYF.

This clonotype was seen repeatedly, ten times or more. The V gene is TRBV5-6, the J gene TRBJ2-2; D perhaps matches TRBD1 (7 bases). The germline V and J ends were trimmed by 2 bases and 5 bases, with 13 bases remaining between them. The germline V gene has CDR1 SGHDT and CDR2 YYEEEE. The CDR3 is made up of 15 amino acids. CDR3 in DNA: TGTGCCAGCAGCTTTCTTTCAGGGGGGACCGGGGAGCTGTTTTTT. It translates to CASSFLSGGTGELFF.

This clonotype was counted ten times or more. This chain uses TRBV7-2 with TRBJ2-4; the match to TRBD2 covers 9 bases. Germline assignment: CDR1 SGHTA and CDR2 FQGNSA. The ends lost 3 bases at V and 2 bases at J; junction bases unmatched: 5. The CDR3 is 16 amino acids. The CDR3 DNA reads TGTGCCAGCAGCTTCTTAGCGGGGGTTACCAAAAACATTCAGTACTTC. As protein: CASSFLAGVTKNIQYF. Complete variable domain (other parts from reference TRBV7-2 and TRBJ2-4): GAGVSQSPSNKVTEKGKDVELRCDPISGHTALYWYRQSLGQGLEFLIYFQGNSAPDKSGLPSDRFSAERTGGSVSTLTIQRTQQEDSAVYLCASSFLAGVTKNIQYFGAGTRLSVL.

This clonotype was seen many times. V gene TRBV7-2 combines with J gene TRBJ2-3; 8 bases match TRBD2. The CDR3 sequence is 15 residues long. V trimming: 3 bases; J trimming: 1 base; junction bases outside the gene matches: 3. Germline-derived CDR1 and CDR2 are SGHTA and FQGNSA. The CDR3 sequence is CASSLSSGGTDTQYF. CDR3 nucleotides: TGTGCCAGCAGCTTGAGTAGCGGGGGCACAGATACGCAGTATTTT.

There are many counts of this clonotype. The chain has TRBV20-1 and TRBJ2-5, with D perhaps TRBD2 (5 bases). Germline assignment: CDR1 DFQATT and CDR2 SNEGSKA (reference sequence). The V and J ends lost 0 bases and 5 bases respectively, with 13 bases between them. This CDR3 is 14 amino acids long. As DNA, the CDR3 is TGCAGTGCTAGAGACCCCACCGGGGTTGAGACCCAGTACTTC. It codes for CSARDPTGVETQYF.

This clonotype came up once. A much larger clonotype is one base distant, so this may be a read error. This sequence joins TRBV5-1 and TRBJ1-4; D is perhaps TRBD1 (5 bases). The germline CDR1 and CDR2 sequences are SGHRS and YFSETQ. The CDR3 is 15 amino acids. V lost 3 bases and J 7 bases, leaving 16 bases between the germline ends. The CDR3 loop reads CASSSTGTGGEKLFF. The CDR3, as DNA: TGCGCCAGCAGCTCTACCGGGACGGGGGGTGAAAAACTGTTTTTT.

In this sample, this clonotype turned up many times. The J gene is TRBJ2-5, the V gene TRBV7-2; TRBD1 might be the D (6 bases). V lost 5 bases, J lost 5 bases, and 12 bases lay in between. Germline V gene lookup returns CDR1 SGHTA and CDR2 FQGNSA. There are 13 residues in the CDR3. The CDR3 reads CASSNRERETQYF. CDR3 in DNA: TGTGCCAGCAGCAACAGGGAAAGGGAGACCCAGTACTTC.

In its sample, this clonotype was seen a few times. The rearrangement uses TRBV5-1 and TRBJ2-7; 10 bases map to TRBD1. V lost 4 bases and J lost 5; bases outside the gene matches: 15. This CDR3 region has 17 residues. Germline assignment: CDR1 SGHRS and CDR2 YFSETQ. In nucleotides, the CDR3 is TGCGCCAGCAGCCTCGGACCCATGGACAGGGGGGTAAACGAGCAGTACGTC. Amino acids: CASSLGPMDRGVNEQYV.

This clonotype was found many times. CDR3 in amino acids: CASSSPSNRNQETQYF. The CDR3 DNA is TGTGCCAGCAGTTCCCCCTCCAACCGAAACCAAGAGACCCAGTACTTC. The gene calls are TRBV6-2 or TRBV6-3 and TRBJ2-5; D gene ambiguous. In germline, CDR1 is MNHEY, CDR2 SVGEGT. The CDR3 totals 16 residues. V was cut by 4 bases and J by 0 bases, with 15 bases left in between.

This clonotype has a count of ten or more. The V call is TRBV7-9, the J call TRBJ2-3; no definite D call. CDR3 size: 12 residues. CDR1 is SEHNR and CDR2 is FQNEAQ in the germline V gene (reference sequence). V was shortened by 1 base and J by 4 bases, with 3 bases between the two germline ends. The CDR3 loop reads CASSLVADTQYF. The CDR3 region has the DNA TGTGCCAGCAGCTTAGTTGCAGATACGCAGTATTTT.

At least ten counts were recorded for this clonotype. The chain is built from TRBV5-1 and TRBJ2-5; tentative D call: TRBD2 (6 bases). The germline CDR1 and CDR2 sequences are SGHRS and YFSETQ. This CDR3 has 16 residues. The V and J ends lost 1 base and 4 bases respectively, with 17 bases between them. DNA for the CDR3: TGCGCCAGCAGCTTGTTTCTCGGTAGCGGTAGAGAGACCCAGTACTTC. It specifies CASSLFLGSGRETQYF.

Of note for this clonotype: A much larger clone differs from this one at a single base, so this may be a read error. The chain has TRBV7-2 and TRBJ2-5; D possibly matches TRBD1 or TRBD2 (5 bases each). This CDR3 region has 15 residues. V was cut by 5 bases and J by 5 bases, with 18 bases left in between. Germline V gene sequence: CDR1 SGHTA, CDR2 FQGNSA. CDR3 DNA: TGTGCCAGCAGCGCTATAGTGGGACGCTGGGAGACCCAGTACTTC. This sequence encodes CASSAIVGRWETQYF.